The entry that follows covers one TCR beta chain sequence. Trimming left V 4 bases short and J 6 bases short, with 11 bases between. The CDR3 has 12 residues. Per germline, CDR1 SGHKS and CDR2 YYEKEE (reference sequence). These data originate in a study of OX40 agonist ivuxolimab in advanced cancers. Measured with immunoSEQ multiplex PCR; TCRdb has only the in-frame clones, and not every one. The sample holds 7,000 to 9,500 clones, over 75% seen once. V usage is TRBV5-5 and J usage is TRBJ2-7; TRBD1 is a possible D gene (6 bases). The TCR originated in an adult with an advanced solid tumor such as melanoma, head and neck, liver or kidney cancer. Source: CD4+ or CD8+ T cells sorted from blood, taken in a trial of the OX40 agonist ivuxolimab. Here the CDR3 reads CASSPGVSEQYF. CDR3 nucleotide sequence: TGTGCCAGCAGCCCAGGGGTCTCCGAGCAGTACTTC. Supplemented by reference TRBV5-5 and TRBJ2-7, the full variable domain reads DAGVTQSPTHLIKTRGQQVTLRCSPISGHKSVSWYQQVLGQGPQFIFQYYEKEERGRGNFPDRFSARQFPNYSSELNVNALLLGDSALYLCASSPGVSEQYFGPGTRLTVT.